In its sample, the clone carrying this T cell receptor (beta chain) was seen a few times. Antigen: not known. J lost 5 bases, V lost 2 bases, and 8 bases had no gene match. CDR3 length equals 15 residues. Germline loops: CDR1 LNHDA, CDR2 SQIVND (reference sequence). This specimen belongs to a study of T cell responses to AZD1222 COVID-19 vaccine. Assay: immunoSEQ multiplex PCR; the TCRdb copy retains only in-frame clones and omits some. The table records about 170,000 clones, roughly nine tenths of them present only once. General study results and limits: Only a handful of AZD1222 recipients were seropositive at baseline.

J is TRBJ2-7 and V is TRBV19; 8 nucleotides agree with TRBD1. The starting material was peripheral blood, obtained on day 0 of AZD1222 vaccination. This TCR was sampled from an adult in good health. The CDR3 spells CASSISRAGGDEQYF. Here the CDR3 DNA reads TGTGCCAGTAGTATATCTCGGGCAGGGGGCGACGAGCAGTACTTC.